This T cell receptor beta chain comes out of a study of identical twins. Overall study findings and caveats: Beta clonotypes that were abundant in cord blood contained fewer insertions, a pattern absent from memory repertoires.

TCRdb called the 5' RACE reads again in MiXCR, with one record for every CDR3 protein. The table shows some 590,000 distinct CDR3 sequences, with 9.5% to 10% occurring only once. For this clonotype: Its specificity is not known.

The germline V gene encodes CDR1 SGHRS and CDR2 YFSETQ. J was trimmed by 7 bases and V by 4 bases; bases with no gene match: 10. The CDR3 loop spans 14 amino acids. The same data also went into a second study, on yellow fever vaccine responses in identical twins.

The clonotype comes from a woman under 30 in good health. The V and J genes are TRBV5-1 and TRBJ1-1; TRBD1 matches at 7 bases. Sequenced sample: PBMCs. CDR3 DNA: TGCGCCAGCAGCCCCGGGACAGACTCCATTGAAGCTTTCTTT. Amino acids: CASSPGTDSIEAFF.